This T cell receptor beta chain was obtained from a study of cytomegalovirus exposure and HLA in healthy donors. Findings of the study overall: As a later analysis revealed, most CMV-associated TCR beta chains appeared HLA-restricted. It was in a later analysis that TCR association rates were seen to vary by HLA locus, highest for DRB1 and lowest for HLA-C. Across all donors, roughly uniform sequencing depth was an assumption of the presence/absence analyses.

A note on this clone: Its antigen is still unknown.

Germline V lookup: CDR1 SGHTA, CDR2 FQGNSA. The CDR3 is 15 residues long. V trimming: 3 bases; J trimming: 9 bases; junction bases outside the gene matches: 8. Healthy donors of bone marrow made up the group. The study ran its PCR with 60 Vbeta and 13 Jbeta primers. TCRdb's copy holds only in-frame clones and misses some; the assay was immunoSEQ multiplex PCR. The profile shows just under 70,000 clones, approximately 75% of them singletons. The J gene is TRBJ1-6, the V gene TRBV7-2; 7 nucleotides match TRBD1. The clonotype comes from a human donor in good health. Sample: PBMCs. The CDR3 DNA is TGTGCCAGCAGCTTTTTGACAGGGCAGGGTTCACCCCTCCACTTT. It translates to CASSFLTGQGSPLHF.